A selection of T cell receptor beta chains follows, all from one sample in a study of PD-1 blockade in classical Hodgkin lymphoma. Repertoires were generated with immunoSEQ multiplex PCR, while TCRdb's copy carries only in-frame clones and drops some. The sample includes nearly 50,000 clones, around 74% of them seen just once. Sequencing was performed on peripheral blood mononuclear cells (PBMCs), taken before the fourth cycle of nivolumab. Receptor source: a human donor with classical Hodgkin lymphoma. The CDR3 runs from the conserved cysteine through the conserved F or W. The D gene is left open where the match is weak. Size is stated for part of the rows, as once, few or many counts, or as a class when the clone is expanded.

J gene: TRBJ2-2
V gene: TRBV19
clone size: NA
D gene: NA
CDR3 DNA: TGTGCCAGTAGTATAACTCGCAAGCTGTTTTTT
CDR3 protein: CASSITRKLFF

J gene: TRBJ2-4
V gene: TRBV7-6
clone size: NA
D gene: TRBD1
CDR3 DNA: TGTGCCAGCAGCTTAAGGGCACAGGGGCCGGCCAAAAACATTCAGTACTTC
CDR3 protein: CASSLRAQGPAKNIQYF

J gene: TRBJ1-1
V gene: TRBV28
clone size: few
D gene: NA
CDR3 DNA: TGTGCCAGCGTCGGACAGAACACTGAAGCTTTCTTT
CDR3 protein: CASVGQNTEAFF

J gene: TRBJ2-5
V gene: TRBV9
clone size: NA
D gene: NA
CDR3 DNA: TGTGCCAGCAGCGGCGGACTCCACGCGGAACAAGAGACCCAGTACTTC
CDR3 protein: CASSGGLHAEQETQYF

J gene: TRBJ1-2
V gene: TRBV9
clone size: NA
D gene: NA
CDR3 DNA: TGTGCCAGCAGCGTGGCGGGGGAGGGAATCTATGGCTACACCTTC
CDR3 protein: CASSVAGEGIYGYTF

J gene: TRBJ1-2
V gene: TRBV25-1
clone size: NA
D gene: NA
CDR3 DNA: TGTGCCAGCAGGTCCGGGAAAGGCGTAAGAGGTGGCTACACCTTC
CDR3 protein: CASRSGKGVRGGYTF

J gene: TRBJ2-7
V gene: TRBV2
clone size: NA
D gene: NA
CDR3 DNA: TGTGCCACCTCGACAGAATCCTACGAGCAGTACTTC
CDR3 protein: CATSTESYEQYF

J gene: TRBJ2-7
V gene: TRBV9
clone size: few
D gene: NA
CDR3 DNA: TGTGCCAGCAGCGGCCGGGGCGGCCACGAGCAGTACTTC
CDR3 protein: CASSGRGGHEQYF

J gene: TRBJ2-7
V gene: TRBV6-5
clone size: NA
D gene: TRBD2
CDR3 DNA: TGTGCCAGCAGTCCGGCGGGAGTGAGGCAGTACTTC
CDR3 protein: CASSPAGVRQYF

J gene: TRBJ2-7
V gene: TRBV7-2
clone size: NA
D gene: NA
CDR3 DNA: TGTGCCAGCAGCCCGAGCGTGGGGGGTAGGGACGGAGACTACGAGCAGTACTTC
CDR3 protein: CASSPSVGGRDGDYEQYF

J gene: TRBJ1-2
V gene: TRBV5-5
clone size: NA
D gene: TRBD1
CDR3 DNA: TGTGCCAGCAGCTTGACAGGGGTGGACTATGGCTACACCTTC
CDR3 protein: CASSLTGVDYGYTF

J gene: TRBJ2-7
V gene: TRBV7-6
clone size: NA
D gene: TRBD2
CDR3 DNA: TGTGCCAGCAGCTCCCTGACTAGCGGGAGTGCCTACGAGCAGTACTTC
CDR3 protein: CASSSLTSGSAYEQYF

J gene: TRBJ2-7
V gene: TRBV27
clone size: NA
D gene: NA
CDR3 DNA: TGTGCCAGCAGTTTATTTCCCCAGGCCTTCCTAAATGCCAGGCCAGGGTACGAGCAGTACTTC
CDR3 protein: CASSLFPQAFLNARPGYEQYF

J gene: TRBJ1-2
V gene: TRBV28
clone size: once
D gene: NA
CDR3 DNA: TGTGCCAGCAGCTACACCGGGACAACTTATGGCTACACCTTC
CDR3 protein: CASSYTGTTYGYTF

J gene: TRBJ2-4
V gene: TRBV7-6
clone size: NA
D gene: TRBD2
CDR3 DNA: TGTGCCAGCAGCTTAGAGATGGGAGGGAGTTGGGGAGCCAAAAACATTCAGTACTTC
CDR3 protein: CASSLEMGGSWGAKNIQYF

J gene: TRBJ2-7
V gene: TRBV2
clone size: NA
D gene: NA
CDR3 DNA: TGTGCCAGCAGTTATGATTCCGAGCAGTACTTC
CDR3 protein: CASSYDSEQYF

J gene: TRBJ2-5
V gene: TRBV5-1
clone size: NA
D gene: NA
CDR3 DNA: TGCGCCAGCAGCTTGGCTGCCCATCAAGAGACCCAGTACTTC
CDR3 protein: CASSLAAHQETQYF

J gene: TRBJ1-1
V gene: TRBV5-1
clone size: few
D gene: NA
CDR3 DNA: TGCGCCAGCAGCCCGATAGTGAACACTGAAGCTTTCTTT
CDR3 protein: CASSPIVNTEAFF

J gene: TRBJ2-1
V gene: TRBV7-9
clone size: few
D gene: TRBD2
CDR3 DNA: TGTGCCAGCAGCTTTGTAACGGGAGGGTCCGAGCAGTTCTTC
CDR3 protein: CASSFVTGGSEQFF

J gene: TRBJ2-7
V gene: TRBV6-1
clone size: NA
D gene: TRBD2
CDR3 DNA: TGTGCCAGCAGCGAAGTGTGGACTAGCGGGAGTGAGGAGCAGTACTTC
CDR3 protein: CASSEVWTSGSEEQYF

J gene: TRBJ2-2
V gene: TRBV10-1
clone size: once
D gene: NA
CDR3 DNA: TGCGCCAGCGGTACACCGAACACCGGGGAGCTGTTTTTT
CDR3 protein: CASGTPNTGELFF

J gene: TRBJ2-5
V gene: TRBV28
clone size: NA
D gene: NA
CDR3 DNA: TGTGCCAGCAGATTACAGGAGACCCAGTACTTC
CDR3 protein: CASRLQETQYF

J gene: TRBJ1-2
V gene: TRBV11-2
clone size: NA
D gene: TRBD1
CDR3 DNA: TGTGCCAGCAGCTTATTTACAAGGAGGCGGGGACAGCACTATGGCTACACCTTC
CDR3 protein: CASSLFTRRRGQHYGYTF

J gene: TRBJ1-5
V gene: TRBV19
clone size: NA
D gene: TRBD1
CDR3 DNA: TGTGCCAGTAGTCGGGGACAGAATCAGCCCCAGCATTTT
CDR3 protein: CASSRGQNQPQHF

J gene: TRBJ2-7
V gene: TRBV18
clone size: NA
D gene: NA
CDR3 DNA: TGTGCCAGCTCACCGAGAGTTCAAAACAACGAGCAGTACTTC
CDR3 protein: CASSPRVQNNEQYF

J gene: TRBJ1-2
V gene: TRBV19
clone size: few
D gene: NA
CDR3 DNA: TGTGCCAGTAGTAGGGACTATGGCTACACCTTC
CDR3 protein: CASSRDYGYTF

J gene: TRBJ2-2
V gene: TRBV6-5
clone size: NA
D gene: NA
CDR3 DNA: TGTGCCAGCAGTTGGGGTACGAGAGACACCGGGGAGCTGTTTTTT
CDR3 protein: CASSWGTRDTGELFF

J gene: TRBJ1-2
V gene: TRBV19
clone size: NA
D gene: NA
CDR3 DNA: TGTGCCAGTAGGCTCAGGTCCGGGACGGGTATCGGCTACACCTTC
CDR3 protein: CASRLRSGTGIGYTF

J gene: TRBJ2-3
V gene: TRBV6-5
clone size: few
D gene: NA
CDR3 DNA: TGTGCCAGCAGTTACGGGCGGTCTAGCACAGATACGCAGTATTTT
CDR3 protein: CASSYGRSSTDTQYF

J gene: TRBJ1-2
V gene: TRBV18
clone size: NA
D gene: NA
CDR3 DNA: TGTGCCAGCTCACCATCAGCTCAGGGGAACTATGGCTACACCTTC
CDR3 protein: CASSPSAQGNYGYTF

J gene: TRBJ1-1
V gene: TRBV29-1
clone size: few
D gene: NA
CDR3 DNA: TGCAGCGTTTTATTTGCTGAAGCTTTCTTT
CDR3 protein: CSVLFAEAFF

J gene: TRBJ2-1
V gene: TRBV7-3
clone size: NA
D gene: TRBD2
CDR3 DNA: TGTGCCAGCAGCTCCTACAGCGGGAGGAGTAATGAGCAGTTCTTC
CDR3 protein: CASSSYSGRSNEQFF

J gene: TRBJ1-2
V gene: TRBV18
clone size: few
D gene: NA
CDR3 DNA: TGTGCCAGCTCACCACGTCCCAGCTCTTCATATGGCTACACCTTC
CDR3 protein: CASSPRPSSSYGYTF

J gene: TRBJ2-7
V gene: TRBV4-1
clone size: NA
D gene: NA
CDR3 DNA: TGCGCCAGCAGCCAAGATTTAGGGTTTTCCTACGAGCAGTACTTC
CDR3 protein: CASSQDLGFSYEQYF

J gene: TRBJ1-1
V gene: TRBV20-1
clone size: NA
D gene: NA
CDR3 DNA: TGCAGTGGAGTGTACCCAGCTTTCTTT
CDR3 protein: CSGVYPAFF

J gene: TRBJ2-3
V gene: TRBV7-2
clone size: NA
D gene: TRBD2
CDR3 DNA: TGTGCCAGCAGCGGGACTAGCGGAAGCACAGATACGCAGTATTTT
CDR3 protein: CASSGTSGSTDTQYF

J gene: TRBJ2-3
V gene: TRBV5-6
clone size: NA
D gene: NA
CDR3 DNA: TGTGCCAGCAGCTCCCGAGCCCGGCGGAACACAGATACGCAGTATTTT
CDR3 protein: CASSSRARRNTDTQYF

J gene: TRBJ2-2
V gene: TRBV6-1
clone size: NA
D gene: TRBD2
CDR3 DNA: TGTGCCAGCGGGACTAGCGGGAAATCCGGGGAGCTGTTTTTT
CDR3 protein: CASGTSGKSGELFF

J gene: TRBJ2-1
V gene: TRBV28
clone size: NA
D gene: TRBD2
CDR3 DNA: TGTGCCAGCAGTTTATCGGGGGGAGGATGGCATGAGCAGTTCTTC
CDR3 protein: CASSLSGGGWHEQFF

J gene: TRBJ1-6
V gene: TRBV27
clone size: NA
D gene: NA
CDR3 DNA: TGTGCCAGCAGTGGGGGAAGTTCACCCCTCCACTTT
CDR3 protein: CASSGGSSPLHF

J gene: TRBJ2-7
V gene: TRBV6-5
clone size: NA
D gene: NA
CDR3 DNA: TGTGCCAGCAGTTATGGAACCTACGAGCAGTACTTC
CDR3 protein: CASSYGTYEQYF

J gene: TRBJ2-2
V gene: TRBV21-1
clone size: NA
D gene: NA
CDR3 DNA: TGTGCCAGCAGCAAAGACCCCCTTATCGATAGGGAATTAAACACCGGGGAGCTGTTTTTT
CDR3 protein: CASSKDPLIDRELNTGELFF